These T cell receptor beta chains were read from a single sample in a study of CXCR3-negative and CXCR3-positive naive CD8 T cells. TCRdb re-called the 5' RACE reads and catalogs CDR3 proteins one per entry, DNA excluded. Its table lists about 62,000 distinct CDR3 sequences. Sequencing was done on a sample of naive CXCR3- CD8+ T cells from blood. All receptors derive from a human donor in good health. Some clones in this sample may be carry-over from other donors' samples. The CDR3 runs from the conserved cysteine through the conserved F or W.

j_call: TRBJ1-5
cdr3_length: 13
v_call: TRBV4-1
cdr3_aa: CASSQGANQPQHF

j_call: TRBJ1-1
cdr3_length: 14
v_call: TRBV7-6
cdr3_aa: CASSLARGLTEAFF

j_call: TRBJ1-1
cdr3_length: 14
v_call: TRBV27
cdr3_aa: CASSSRTLNTEAFF

j_call: TRBJ2-1
cdr3_length: 15
v_call: TRBV6-1
cdr3_aa: CASSKGLAGEHEQFF

j_call: TRBJ2-3
cdr3_length: 13
v_call: TRBV2
cdr3_aa: CASSEGTPDTQYF

j_call: TRBJ2-7
cdr3_length: 14
v_call: TRBV29-1
cdr3_aa: CSVVAEPASYEQYF

j_call: TRBJ2-1
cdr3_length: 18
v_call: TRBV29-1
cdr3_aa: CSVEDPWTSGGAYNEQFF

j_call: TRBJ1-5
cdr3_length: 13
v_call: TRBV20-1
cdr3_aa: CGSGPNSNQPQHF

j_call: TRBJ2-3
cdr3_length: 18
v_call: TRBV7-7
cdr3_aa: CASSPGLAGGWVGDTQYF

j_call: TRBJ1-6
cdr3_length: 11
v_call: TRBV7-2
cdr3_aa: CASSFGLSLHF

j_call: TRBJ2-3
cdr3_length: 13
v_call: TRBV5-1
cdr3_aa: CASSYRTSNTQYF

j_call: TRBJ1-2
cdr3_length: 13
v_call: TRBV29-1
cdr3_aa: CSGYQGAAYGYTF

j_call: TRBJ2-3
cdr3_length: 13
v_call: TRBV29-1
cdr3_aa: CSANLGGPDTQYF

j_call: TRBJ2-7
cdr3_length: 14
v_call: TRBV28
cdr3_aa: CASRPGTLTYEQYF

j_call: TRBJ2-1
cdr3_length: 14
v_call: TRBV12-3/TRBV12-4
cdr3_aa: CASSRGSFLNEQFF

j_call: TRBJ2-7
cdr3_length: 16
v_call: TRBV10-2
cdr3_aa: CASSESRVHRSYEQYF

j_call: TRBJ1-4
cdr3_length: 15
v_call: TRBV7-9
cdr3_aa: CASSRGPGRLEKLFF

j_call: TRBJ2-1
cdr3_length: 16
v_call: TRBV7-2
cdr3_aa: CASSFSGGSPYNEQFF

j_call: TRBJ2-7
cdr3_length: 14
v_call: TRBV7-2
cdr3_aa: CASSLRDRVDEQYF

j_call: TRBJ1-1
cdr3_length: 15
v_call: TRBV7-9
cdr3_aa: CASSLARGGGTEAFF

j_call: TRBJ1-2
cdr3_length: 14
v_call: TRBV29-1
cdr3_aa: CSIRGASGFYGYTF

j_call: TRBJ2-2
cdr3_length: 15
v_call: TRBV6-4
cdr3_aa: CASSDSQENTGELFF

j_call: TRBJ2-7
cdr3_length: 17
v_call: TRBV28
cdr3_aa: CASSFFTDAGPSYEQYF

j_call: TRBJ1-1
cdr3_length: 15
v_call: TRBV20-1
cdr3_aa: CSANAGGDSNTEAFF

j_call: TRBJ1-2
cdr3_length: 12
v_call: TRBV19
cdr3_aa: CASSQDYYGYTF

j_call: TRBJ2-2
cdr3_length: 17
v_call: TRBV15
cdr3_aa: CATSRDRSGEATGELFF

j_call: TRBJ2-7
cdr3_length: 13
v_call: TRBV20-1
cdr3_aa: CSAHGTAAHEQYF

j_call: TRBJ1-1
cdr3_length: 11
v_call: TRBV6-5
cdr3_aa: CAIKQGAEAFF

j_call: TRBJ2-3
cdr3_length: 13
v_call: TRBV7-2
cdr3_aa: CASSLGTADTQYF

j_call: TRBJ2-3
cdr3_length: 15
v_call: TRBV5-6
cdr3_aa: CASSKERVSTDTQYF

j_call: TRBJ2-7
cdr3_length: 14
v_call: TRBV6-2/TRBV6-3
cdr3_aa: CASNDSGQDYEQYF

j_call: TRBJ1-2
cdr3_length: 17
v_call: TRBV28
cdr3_aa: CASSFILGTGGGFGYTF

j_call: TRBJ2-7
cdr3_length: 15
v_call: TRBV7-8
cdr3_aa: CASSLARAGGYEQYF

j_call: TRBJ2-3
cdr3_length: 15
v_call: TRBV7-9
cdr3_aa: CASSKLAGGPDTQYF

j_call: TRBJ2-3
cdr3_length: 15
v_call: TRBV12-3/TRBV12-4
cdr3_aa: CASSPDSVSTDTQYF

j_call: TRBJ2-1
cdr3_length: 17
v_call: TRBV3-1
cdr3_aa: CASSQDQWLEPFNEQFF

j_call: TRBJ1-1
cdr3_length: 14
v_call: TRBV7-7
cdr3_aa: CASSPDLLNTEAFF

j_call: TRBJ2-3
cdr3_length: 11
v_call: TRBV20-1
cdr3_aa: CSAQRGIPQYF

j_call: TRBJ2-1
cdr3_length: 13
v_call: TRBV29-1
cdr3_aa: CSVETQGSLEQFF